This TCR beta chain stems from a study of OX40 agonist ivuxolimab in advanced cancers. Study-wide context: Ivuxolimab was an agonistic, fully human IgG2 monoclonal antibody directed against OX40 (CD134), a costimulatory receptor. Intravenous ivuxolimab was administered to patients every 2 weeks at six dose levels: 0.01, 0.1, 0.3, 1.5, 3 and 10 mg/kg. Among the approximately 54 dose-escalation patients, around 19 had hepatocellular carcinoma, some 15 melanoma, 9 renal cell carcinoma and 9 head and neck cancer. A male proportion of approximately 83% and a mean age of approximately 58 years, ranging from about 23 to 90, were recorded for the dose-escalation cohort. Prior anti-PD-1, anti-PD-L1 or anti-CTLA-4 therapy was permitted, and approximately 40% of dose-escalation patients had received checkpoint inhibitors. Partial responses were achieved by three dose-escalation patients, of whom one had hepatocellular carcinoma and two had cutaneous melanoma. Peripheral TCRbeta sequencing was intended to test whether TCR sequence diversity was altered and clonal T-cell expansion was caused by ivuxolimab. The paper reports the monotherapy dose-escalation portion (N = 52 patients) of the phase I ivuxolimab trial. Paper-wide results and their limitations: Antigen specificity was not determined for the clonally expanded peripheral T cells. After ivuxolimab, expanded clones were on average more numerous among CD8+ T cells than among CD4+ T cells. Low levels of normalized T-cell clonal expansion were also seen in some patients who did not respond. In the 0.1-3.0 mg/kg groups, partial responders had among the lowest normalized peripheral clonal expansion, particularly in CD8+ T cells. Clonal expansion of both CD4+ and CD8+ blood T cells was observed from baseline to week 6 at doses 0.1 to 3.0 mg/kg.

To sequence the TCRbeta CDR3 region, genomic DNA was isolated from the sorted cells. The immunoSEQ Assay was used to sequence the TCRbeta CDR3 regions. TCRdb obtained this table from immuneACCESS and retained in-frame rearrangements with V and J assigned. These tables miss some clones; where compared with another copy, unresolved V genes account for less than half of the shortfall, and the remainder is unexplained. The sample records about 57,000 clones, more than 80% of which are singletons. The ten largest make up over 3% of the sample. This clone was observed a handful of times. No antigen is known for it. No much larger clone is present one base from it, and per-base qualities are unavailable. Reading from cysteine to phenylalanine, the CDR3 counts 16 amino acids. Here the CDR3 DNA is all that survives: 48 bases in frame from base 1. V is clipped by 4 bases and J by 2 bases, and the sequence between their germline boundaries is 18 bases long. The germline V gene encodes CDR1 SGHRS and CDR2 YFSETQ.

Patients with autoimmune disease history or receiving systemic immunosuppression were excluded from the trial. Peripheral blood for TCR sequencing was collected from all dose cohorts at baseline, on cycle 4 day 1, and on cycle 7 day 1. The samples were drawn from a first-in-human, open-label, multicenter phase I dose-escalation trial of ivuxolimab. Adults with locally advanced or metastatic head and neck squamous cell, hepatocellular, melanoma or renal cell carcinoma were enrolled in the trial. Before TCR sequencing, CD4+ T cells and CD8+ T cells were sorted from peripheral blood as separate populations.

The TCR originated in an adult with an advanced solid tumor such as melanoma, head and neck, liver or kidney cancer. The chain is assembled from TRBV5-1 and TRBJ1-1, with the D gene uncertain. Sequenced here: CD4+ or CD8+ T cells sorted from blood, sampled in a trial of the OX40 agonist ivuxolimab. The nucleotides are TGCGCCAGCAGCCGTAGCTCCAGAAGTTCCAACACTGAAGCTTTCTTT. Its protein is CASSRSSRSSNTEAFF.